The 9 T cell receptor beta chains given below trace back to one sample, sequenced in a study of cytomegalovirus exposure and HLA in healthy donors. The PCR ran on 60 Vbeta and 13 Jbeta primers. Only in-frame clones appear in the TCRdb table, and some are missing; sequencing was by immunoSEQ multiplex PCR. The repertoire consists of 160,000 or so clones, with roughly 77% occurring once and the leading ten covering under 5.5%. The sample was PBMCs. These receptors were taken from a man between 18 and 35 years old in good health and CMV-seropositive.

Concerning this clone: Other DNA sequences in this sample translate to the same CDR3. The chain uses TRBV7-2 and TRBJ1-1; D remains ambiguous. Germline V lookup: CDR1 SGHTA, CDR2 FQGNSA. The CDR3 totals 15 residues. Trimming removed 1 base at V and 1 base at J, with 10 bases between. The CDR3 loop is CASSLVAGSNTEAFF. DNA of the CDR3: TGTGCCAGCAGCTTAGTAGCGGGATCGAACACTGAAGCTTTCTTT.

The chain uses TRBV7-2 and TRBJ1-3; D is uncertain. Trimming removed 4 bases from V and 2 bases from J, with 12 bases in between. This CDR3 has 15 amino acids. Germline V gene sequence: CDR1 SGHTA, CDR2 FQGNSA. In DNA form, the CDR3 reads TGTGCCAGCAGCTATTCAGAGGGCCCTGGAAACACCATATATTTT. Translating it yields CASSYSEGPGNTIYF. The full variable domain, in which reference TRBV7-2 and TRBJ1-3 provide the parts outside the CDR3, is GAGVSQSPSNKVTEKGKDVELRCDPISGHTALYWYRQSLGQGLEFLIYFQGNSAPDKSGLPSDRFSAERTGGSVSTLTIQRTQQEDSAVYLCASSYSEGPGNTIYFGEGSWLTVV.

The chain employs TRBV10-2 and TRBJ2-5; TRBD2 is a possible D gene (6 bases). The length of the CDR3 is 14 residues. V lost 5 bases to trimming and J lost 2 bases, with 12 bases between them. Germline CDR1 is WSHSY and CDR2 is SAAADI. The CDR3 loop reads CASSTPAGQETQYF. The CDR3 bases are TGCGCCAGCAGTACCCCGGCGGGACAAGAGACCCAGTACTTC.

This clone was observed a handful of times. The gene calls are TRBV11-2 and TRBJ1-1; D is uncertain. V gave up 3 bases and J gave up 0 bases, with 14 bases separating them. The CDR3 is 16 residues long. CDR1 and CDR2 from the germline V gene are SGHAT and FQNNGV. CDR3: CASSFPHRYMNTEAFF. The CDR3 region has the DNA TGTGCCAGCAGCTTCCCCCACAGATACATGAACACTGAAGCTTTCTTT.

This clone was seen just once. This chain joins TRBV6-7 and TRBJ1-6; 9 bases line up with TRBD1. TRBV6-7 is an ORF, and what it does is uncertain. J gave up 6 bases and V 7 bases, and 7 bases lay outside the gene matches. The CDR3 is made up of 15 amino acids. The CDR3 region is CASNPQGACNSPLHF. CDR3 DNA: TGTGCCAGCAACCCACAGGGGGCTTGTAATTCACCCCTCCACTTT.

The chain combines TRBV9 with TRBJ2-1; TRBD2 matches at 10 bases. V lost 3 bases to trimming and J lost 7 bases; unmatched junction nucleotides: 7. The CDR3 length is 15 residues. The V gene's germline CDR1 is SGDLS and CDR2 YYNGEE. The CDR3 bases are TGTGCCAGCAGCGGGAGCGGGGGGGCGAGGAATGAGCAGTTCTTC. It is translated as CASSGSGGARNEQFF.

This chain links TRBV4-1 with TRBJ1-2; TRBD1 matches 7 bases. With V trimmed by 0 bases and J by 6 bases, 4 bases remained unmatched. The CDR3 spans 14 residues. Germline V gene data show CDR1 as MGHRA and CDR2 as YSYEKL. CDR3 loop: CASSQDIDRDGYTF. DNA for the CDR3: TGCGCCAGCAGCCAAGATATCGACAGGGATGGCTACACCTTC.

The chain recombines TRBV7-9 with TRBJ2-7; possibly TRBD1 for D (7 bases). V was shortened by 5 bases and J by 0 bases, with 14 bases between the two germline ends. The CDR3 covers 15 residues. Germline-derived CDR1 and CDR2 are SEHNR and FQNEAQ (reference sequence). The CDR3 DNA reads as TGTGCCAGCAGCCAGGGGGGTACCAGCTCCTACGAGCAGTACGTC. This sequence encodes CASSQGGTSSYEQYV.

This chain joins TRBV7-8 and TRBJ1-6; tentatively, D is TRBD1 (5 bases). This CDR3 comprises 16 residues. Germline V lookup: CDR1 SGHVS, CDR2 FQNEAQ. The ends were cut back, 4 bases at V and 5 bases at J, with 15 bases in the middle. CDR3 sequence (DNA): TGTGCCAGCAGCTCCTGGGGGGATGAGGATAATTCACCCCTCCACTTT. Translation gives CASSSWGDEDNSPLHF.